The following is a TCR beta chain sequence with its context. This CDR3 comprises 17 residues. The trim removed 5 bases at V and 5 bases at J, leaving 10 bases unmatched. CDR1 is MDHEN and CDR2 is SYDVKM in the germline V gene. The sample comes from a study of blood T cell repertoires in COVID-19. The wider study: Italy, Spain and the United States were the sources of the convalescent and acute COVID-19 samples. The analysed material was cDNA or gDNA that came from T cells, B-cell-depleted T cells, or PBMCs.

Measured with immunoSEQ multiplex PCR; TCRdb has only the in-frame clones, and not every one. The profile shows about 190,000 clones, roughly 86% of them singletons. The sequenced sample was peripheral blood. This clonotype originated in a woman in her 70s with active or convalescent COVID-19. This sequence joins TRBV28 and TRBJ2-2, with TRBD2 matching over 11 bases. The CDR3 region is CASSKTSGIDFTGELFF. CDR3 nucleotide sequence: TGTGCCAGCAGTAAGACTAGCGGGATTGATTTTACCGGGGAGCTGTTTTTT.